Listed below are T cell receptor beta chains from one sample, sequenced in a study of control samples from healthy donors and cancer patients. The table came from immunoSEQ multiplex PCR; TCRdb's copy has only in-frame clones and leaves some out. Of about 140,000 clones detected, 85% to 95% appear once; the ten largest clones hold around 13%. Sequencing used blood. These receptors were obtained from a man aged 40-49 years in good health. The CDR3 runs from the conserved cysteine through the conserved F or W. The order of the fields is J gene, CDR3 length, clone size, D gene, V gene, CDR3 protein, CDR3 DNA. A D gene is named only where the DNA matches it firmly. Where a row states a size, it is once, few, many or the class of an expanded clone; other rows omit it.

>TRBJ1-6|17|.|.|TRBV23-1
CASSRPGHRRNNSPLHF
TGCGCCAGCAGTCGCCCCGGTCATCGCCGTAATAATTCACCCCTCCACTTT
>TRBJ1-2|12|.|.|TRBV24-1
CATSAGNYGYTF
TGTGCCACCAGTGCCGGGAACTATGGCTACACCTTC
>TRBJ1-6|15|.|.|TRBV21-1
CASSTGTHYNSPLHF
TGTGCCAGCAGCACCGGGACACACTATAATTCACCCCTCCACTTT
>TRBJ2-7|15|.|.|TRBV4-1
CASSQDTEGSYEQYF
TGCGCCAGCAGCCAAGATACGGAGGGTTCCTACGAGCAGTACTTC
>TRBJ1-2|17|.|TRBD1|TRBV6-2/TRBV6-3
CASSRTGNLPANYGYTF
TGTGCCAGCAGCCGGACAGGGAATCTACCCGCGAACTATGGCTACACCTTC
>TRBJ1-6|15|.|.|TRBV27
CASGVDSRNNSPLHF
TGTGCCAGCGGGGTGGACAGCCGGAATAATTCACCCCTCCACTTT
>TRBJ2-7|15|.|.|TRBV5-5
CASSLGQTISYEQYF
TGTGCCAGCAGCTTGGGACAGACGATCTCCTACGAGCAGTACTTC
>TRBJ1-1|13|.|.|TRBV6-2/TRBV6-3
CASSFTVNTEAFF
TGTGCCAGCAGCTTTACAGTGAACACTGAAGCTTTCTTT
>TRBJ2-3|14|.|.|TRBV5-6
CASSLSSFGDTQYF
TGTGCCAGCAGCTTGAGCTCTTTTGGGGATACGCAGTATTTT
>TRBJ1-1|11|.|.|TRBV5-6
CASSLEREAFF
TGTGCCAGCAGCTTGGAAAGGGAAGCTTTCTTT
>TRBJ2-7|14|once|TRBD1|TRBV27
CASSIDRVRYEQYF
TGTGCCAGCAGTATCGACAGGGTCCGGTACGAGCAGTACTTC
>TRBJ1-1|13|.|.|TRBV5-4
CASSLVTEGSPFF
TGTGCCAGCAGCTTGGTCACGGAGGGGTCCCCTTTCTTT
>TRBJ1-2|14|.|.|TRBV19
CASSIGRTPYGYTF
TGTGCCAGTAGTATAGGCCGGACACCCTATGGCTACACCTTC
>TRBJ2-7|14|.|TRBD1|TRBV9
CASSKQGARYEQYF
TGTGCCAGCAGCAAACAGGGGGCCCGTTACGAGCAGTACTTC
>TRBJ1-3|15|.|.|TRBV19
CASSPGTSVGNTIYF
TGTGCCAGTAGTCCCGGGACATCGGTTGGGAACACCATATATTTT
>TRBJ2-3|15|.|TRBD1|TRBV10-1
CASSTGTGIFRTQYF
TGCGCCAGCAGCACCGGGACAGGGATCTTTCGTACGCAGTATTTT
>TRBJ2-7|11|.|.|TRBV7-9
CASSLSYEQYF
TGTGCCAGCAGTTTGAGCTACGAGCAGTACTTC
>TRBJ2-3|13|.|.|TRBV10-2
CASSGGGPDTQYF
TGCGCCAGCAGTGGGGGTGGGCCAGATACGCAGTATTTT
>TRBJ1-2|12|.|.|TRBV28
CASKLAGINYTF
TGTGCCAGCAAGCTTGCAGGGATAAACTACACCTTC
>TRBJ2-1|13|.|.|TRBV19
CASSTFSYNEQFF
TGTGCCAGTAGTACTTTCTCCTACAATGAGCAGTTCTTC
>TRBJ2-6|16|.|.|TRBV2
CASSLDGSSGANVLTF
TGTGCCAGCAGTCTGGACGGGAGCTCTGGGGCCAACGTCCTGACTTTC
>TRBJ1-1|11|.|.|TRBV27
CASMGSTEAFF
TGTGCCAGCATGGGCAGCACTGAAGCTTTCTTT
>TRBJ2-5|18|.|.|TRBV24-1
CATSDPGRGGGAAETQYF
TGTGCCACCAGTGATCCGGGGCGTGGAGGAGGGGCGGCAGAGACCCAGTACTTC
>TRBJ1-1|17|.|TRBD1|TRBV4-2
CASSQALFSHRGTEAFF
TGTGCCAGCAGCCAAGCCCTCTTCTCCCACAGGGGCACTGAAGCTTTCTTT
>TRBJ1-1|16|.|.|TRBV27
CASSLGFTGSPTEAFF
TGTGCCAGCAGTTTGGGATTCACAGGGAGCCCTACTGAAGCTTTCTTT
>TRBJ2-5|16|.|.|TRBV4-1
CASSQGWVAGKETQYF
TGCGCCAGCAGCCAAGGGTGGGTTGCGGGGAAAGAGACCCAGTACTTC
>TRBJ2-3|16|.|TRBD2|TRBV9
CASSVVGGTSVDTQYF
TGTGCCAGCAGCGTAGTCGGCGGGACTAGCGTGGATACGCAGTATTTT
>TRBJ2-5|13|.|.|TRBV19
CASSEKSQETQYF
TGTGCCAGTAGCGAAAAATCCCAAGAGACCCAGTACTTC
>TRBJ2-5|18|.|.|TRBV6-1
CASSERALGLGGGETQYF
TGTGCCAGCAGTGAACGAGCACTCGGTTTAGGGGGAGGAGAGACCCAGTACTTC
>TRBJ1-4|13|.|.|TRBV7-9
CASSLAGLDRLFF
TGTGCCAGCAGCCTAGCCGGGTTAGACAGGCTGTTTTTT
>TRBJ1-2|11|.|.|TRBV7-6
CASSEGGGYTF
TGTGCCAGCAGTGAAGGGGGAGGCTACACCTTC
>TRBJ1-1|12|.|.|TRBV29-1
CSGRTVNTEAFF
TGCAGCGGGCGGACAGTGAACACTGAAGCTTTCTTT
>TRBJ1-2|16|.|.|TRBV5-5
CASSLNGGTTKYGYTF
TGTGCCAGCAGCTTGAATGGCGGGACGACGAAATATGGCTACACCTTC
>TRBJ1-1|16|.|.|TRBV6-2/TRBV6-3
CASSYSRQPYSTEAFF
TGTGCCAGCAGTTACTCGAGACAGCCGTATTCCACTGAAGCTTTCTTT